These 21 T cell receptor beta chains were all obtained from the same sample, sequenced in a study of naive and memory T cell subsets. Their antigens are not known. Whole-study findings and limits: Possibly reflecting memory cells re-expressing CD45RA, a few larger clonotypes occurred in naive repertoires, especially CD8.

Two oligonucleotides, mixed equimolar, formed the beta constant-region primer covering TRBC1 and TRBC2. Four rounds of PCR amplified the ligated cDNA using nested alpha and beta constant-region primers plus SP2. TCRdb recomputed calls from the UMI-ligation and nested PCR reads with MiXCR, one row per CDR3 protein. The sample has more than 95,000 distinct CDR3 sequences; roughly 15% are singletons. Sequenced sample: naive CD8+ T cells from blood. These receptors were obtained from a human donor in good health.

Only a few counts were recorded for this clonotype. This rearrangement joins TRBV27 to TRBJ1-5; the D gene is possibly TRBD1 (6 bases). The V gene's germline CDR1 is MNHEY and CDR2 SMNVEV (reference sequence). The CDR3 spans 13 residues. V shed 6 bases and J shed 6 bases, with 12 bases lying between them. In nucleotides, the CDR3 is TGTGCCAGCAGCATAGGGGGGGGTCAGCCCCAGCATTTT. It is translated as CASSIGGGQPQHF.

V usage is TRBV4-3 and J usage is TRBJ1-2, with 10 nucleotides matching TRBD1. Germline CDR1 reads LGHNA; CDR2 reads YSLEER. The CDR3 runs to 15 residues. Trimming removed 1 base from V and 8 bases from J; junction bases left unmatched: 7. CDR3: CASSQVVGQGRGYTF. CDR3 nucleotide sequence: TGCGCCAGCAGCCAAGTCGTGGGACAGGGGCGCGGCTACACCTTC.

This clonotype occurred many times. The CDR3 nucleotides are TGTGCCAGCAGCTCCGTGGACGGTAGCAATCAGCCCCAGCATTTT. As protein: CASSSVDGSNQPQHF. V usage is TRBV7-8 and J usage is TRBJ1-5; D gene unclear. The CDR3 is 15 amino acids. Germline loops: CDR1 SGHVS, CDR2 FQNEAQ. V was trimmed by 4 bases and J by 0 bases, leaving 10 bases between them.

This clonotype came up many times. The chain has TRBV13 and TRBJ1-1; TRBD1 matches at 8 bases. The length of the CDR3 is 12 residues. V lost 7 bases to trimming and J lost 11 bases; unmatched junction nucleotides: 9. Germline V gene sequence: CDR1 PRHDT, CDR2 FYEKMQ (reference sequence). For the CDR3, the DNA is TGTGCCAGCACCCCGGACAGGGTTGGTGCTTTCTTT. Its translation is CASTPDRVGAFF.

Concerning this clonotype: Relative to the germline gene, one junction end is altered; a read error may explain this. The chain recombines TRBV6-2 or TRBV6-3 with TRBJ1-1; D unresolved. Germline V CDR1 and CDR2: MNHEY, SVGEGT. The CDR3 loop spans 13 amino acids. CDR3 loop: CASSYSVKTEAFF. The CDR3 DNA is TGTGCCAGCAGTTACTCGGTGAAGACTGAAGCTTTCTTT.

The chain has TRBV4-3 and TRBJ1-2; D call uncertain. Trimming removed 0 bases at V and 6 bases at J, with 14 bases between. The CDR3 has 15 residues. The germline V gene encodes CDR1 LGHNA and CDR2 YSLEER. CDR3 nucleotides: TGCGCCAGCAGCCAAGATGGATTAGCCGGAGATGGCTACACCTTC. This codes for CASSQDGLAGDGYTF.

This clonotype was seen more than once but under ten times. The CDR3 loop is CASSLFPPGQGRTGELFF. CDR3 in DNA: TGTGCCAGCAGTCTTTTTCCTCCGGGACAGGGCCGAACCGGGGAGCTGTTTTTT. The chain has TRBV12-3 or TRBV12-4 and TRBJ2-2; 9 bases map to TRBD1. This CDR3 spans 18 amino acids. With 5 bases clipped from V and 5 bases from J, the junction kept 15 bases outside the gene matches.

The chain links TRBV12-3 or TRBV12-4 to TRBJ2-7; D not certain. This CDR3 has 13 residues. Trimming shortened V by 3 bases and J by 12 bases, and 18 bases separated the two germline ends. In DNA, the CDR3 is TGTGCCAGCAGTTTCTCCCGGCCCAGCAGTCTGTACTTC. This codes for CASSFSRPSSLYF.

This clonotype showed up just a few times. V is TRBV20-1 and J is TRBJ2-7; the D gene is possibly TRBD2 (6 bases). This CDR3 spans 14 amino acids. Trimming shortened V by 3 bases and J by 4 bases, and 16 bases separated the two germline ends. The germline V gene encodes CDR1 DFQATT and CDR2 SNEGSKA (reference sequence). CDR3 region: CSARALAGGYEQYF. The DNA for the CDR3 is TGCAGTGCTAGGGCACTAGCCGGCGGGTACGAGCAGTACTTC.

This clonotype was counted ten times or more. The genes are TRBV9 and TRBJ1-1; tentatively, D is TRBD1 (5 bases). CDR1 is SGDLS, CDR2 YYNGEE, per germline. V was trimmed by 0 bases and J by 8 bases, leaving 8 bases between them. The CDR3 is 12 residues long. The CDR3 protein is CASSVGDGEAFF. Here the CDR3 DNA reads TGTGCCAGCAGCGTAGGGGACGGGGAAGCTTTCTTT.

The chain is built from TRBV9 and TRBJ2-5; D is perhaps TRBD1 or TRBD2 (6 bases each). Trimming removed 3 bases from V and 5 bases from J, with 11 bases in between. CDR1 is SGDLS, CDR2 YYNGEE, per germline. The CDR3 has 13 amino acids. The CDR3 spells CASSGGTLETQYF. As DNA, the CDR3 is TGTGCCAGCAGCGGCGGGACATTGGAGACCCAGTACTTC.

V usage is TRBV6-2 or TRBV6-3 and J usage is TRBJ2-1; 7 bases agree with TRBD1. The CDR3 covers 18 residues. The V gene's germline CDR1 is MNHEY and CDR2 SVGEGT. J gave up 2 bases and V 5 bases, and 15 bases lay outside the gene matches. This CDR3 is CASSRQGWDLIAYNEQFF. The CDR3 DNA follows: TGTGCCAGCAGTAGACAGGGATGGGATCTTATTGCCTACAATGAGCAGTTCTTC.

This clonotype was counted only a few times. J is TRBJ1-5 and V is TRBV19; 8 nucleotides agree with TRBD1. Germline V lookup: CDR1 LNHDA, CDR2 SQIVND (reference sequence). V lost 8 bases to trimming and J lost 5 bases; unmatched junction nucleotides: 2. This CDR3 region has 12 residues. CDR3 residues: CASDRGYQPQHF. In nucleotides, the CDR3 is TGTGCCAGTGACAGGGGATATCAGCCCCAGCATTTT.

This clonotype was counted ten times or more. This rearrangement joins TRBV7-6 to TRBJ1-1, with D unclear. The CDR3 has 13 amino acids. The germline V gene has CDR1 SGHVS and CDR2 FNYEAQ. V lost 2 bases to trimming and J lost 5 bases, with 9 bases between them. DNA of the CDR3: TGTGCCAGCAGCTTATATAAGGAGACTGAAGCTTTCTTT. It is translated as CASSLYKETEAFF.

This clonotype came up a few times. The rearrangement joins TRBV2 to TRBJ2-2; possible D gene TRBD2, 7 bases. This CDR3 has 17 residues. Trimming removed 10 bases from V and 3 bases from J, with 24 bases in between. Germline V lookup: CDR1 SNHLY, CDR2 FYNNEI. The CDR3: CAIFSGAGAIDTGELFF. DNA for the CDR3: TGTGCCATCTTCTCAGGGGCGGGGGCTATCGACACCGGGGAGCTGTTTTTT. The full variable domain, with the rest looked up from reference TRBV2 and TRBJ2-2, is EPEVTQTPSHQVTQMGQEVILRCVPISNHLYFYWYRQILGQKVEFLVSFYNNEISEKSEIFDDQFSVERPDGSNFTLKIRSTKLEDSAMYFCAIFSGAGAIDTGELFFGEGSRLTVL.

The chain recombines TRBV24-1 with TRBJ1-5; the D gene is possibly TRBD1 (6 bases). In germline, CDR1 is KGHDR, CDR2 SFDVKD. The germline V and J ends were trimmed by 9 bases and 7 bases, with 12 bases remaining between them. The CDR3 is 12 residues long. This CDR3 is CATPRGTQPQHF. The CDR3 coding sequence is TGTGCCACCCCCAGGGGAACGCAGCCCCAGCATTTT.

J is TRBJ1-4 and V is TRBV27; D possibly corresponds to TRBD1 (6 bases). Trimming stripped 8 bases from V and 8 bases from J, with 15 bases between. CDR1 is MNHEY and CDR2 is SMNVEV in the germline V gene (reference sequence). This CDR3 contains 13 residues. The DNA for the CDR3 is TGTGCCAGCGGCAGGGGACGAAGGGAAAAACTGTTTTTT. As protein: CASGRGRREKLFF.

This clonotype occurred a few times. The gene calls are TRBV9 and TRBJ2-3; D unclear. The length of the CDR3 is 12 residues. The V end was cut by 3 bases, the J end by 5 bases, with 7 bases between. Germline CDR1 reads SGDLS; CDR2 reads YYNGEE. The DNA of the CDR3 is TGTGCCAGCAGCGGACCACTAGATACGCAGTATTTT. It specifies CASSGPLDTQYF.

In its sample, this clonotype was seen a few times. V gene TRBV4-1 combines with J gene TRBJ2-1; 9 bases are a match to TRBD2. CDR1 is MGHRA and CDR2 is YSYEKL in the germline V gene. V lost 3 bases to trimming and J lost 3 bases; unmatched junction nucleotides: 3. CDR3 length: 15 amino acids. The CDR3 bases are TGCGCCAGCAGCCAGCGGGAGGGCTACTACAATGAGCAGTTCTTC. Amino acids: CASSQREGYYNEQFF.

The rearrangement joins TRBV4-1 to TRBJ1-2; the D is unclear. Germline CDR1 and CDR2: MGHRA and YSYEKL. V was pared by 6 bases and J by 6 bases, with 17 bases between. This CDR3 contains 14 residues. Written as DNA, the CDR3 is TGCGCCAGCAGGGACGACAAGGGCTTGGATGGCTACACCTTC. Translated, it gives CASRDDKGLDGYTF.

This clonotype was seen a few times. The chain is built from TRBV18 and TRBJ2-5; a possible D gene is TRBD1 (6 bases). Germline CDR1 KGHSH, CDR2 LQKENI. There are 16 residues in the CDR3. Trimming pared 0 bases from V and 3 bases from J, leaving 14 bases between. In DNA, the CDR3 is TGTGCCAGCTCACCACCCGCCCGGACAGCCAAAGAGACCCAGTACTTC. It translates to CASSPPARTAKETQYF.